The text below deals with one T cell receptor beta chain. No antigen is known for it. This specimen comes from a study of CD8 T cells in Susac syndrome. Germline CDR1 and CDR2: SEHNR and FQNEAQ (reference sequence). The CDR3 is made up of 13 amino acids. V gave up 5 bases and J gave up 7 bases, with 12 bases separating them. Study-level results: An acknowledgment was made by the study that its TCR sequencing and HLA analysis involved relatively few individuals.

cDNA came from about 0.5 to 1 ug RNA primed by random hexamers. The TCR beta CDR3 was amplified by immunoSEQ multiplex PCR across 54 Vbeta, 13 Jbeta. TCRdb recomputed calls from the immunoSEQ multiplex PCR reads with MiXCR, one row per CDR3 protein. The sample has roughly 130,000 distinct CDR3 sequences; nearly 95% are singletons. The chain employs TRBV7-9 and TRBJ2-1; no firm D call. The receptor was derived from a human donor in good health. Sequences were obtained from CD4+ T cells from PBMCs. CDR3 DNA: TGTGCCAGCAGCCAACCTCGGAAAAATGAGCAGTTCTTC. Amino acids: CASSQPRKNEQFF.